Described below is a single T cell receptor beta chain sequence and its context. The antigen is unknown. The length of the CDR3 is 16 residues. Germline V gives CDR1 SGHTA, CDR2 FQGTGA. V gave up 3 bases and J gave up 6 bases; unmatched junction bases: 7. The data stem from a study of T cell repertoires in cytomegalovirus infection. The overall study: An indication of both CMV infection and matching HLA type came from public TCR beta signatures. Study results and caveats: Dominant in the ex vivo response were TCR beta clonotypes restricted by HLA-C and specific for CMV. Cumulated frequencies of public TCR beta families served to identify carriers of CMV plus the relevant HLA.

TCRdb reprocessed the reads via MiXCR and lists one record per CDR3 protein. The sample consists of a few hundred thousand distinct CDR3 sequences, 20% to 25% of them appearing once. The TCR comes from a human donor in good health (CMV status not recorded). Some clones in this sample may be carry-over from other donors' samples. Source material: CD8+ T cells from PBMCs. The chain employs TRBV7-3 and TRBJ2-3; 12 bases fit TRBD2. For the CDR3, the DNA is TGTGCCAGCAGCTTGCTAGCGGGGGGGCCGGGGGATACGCAGTATTTT. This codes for CASSLLAGGPGDTQYF.